A single sample is the source of the 26 T cell receptor beta chains below, sequenced in a study of molecular identifiers for immune sequencing clone quantification. TCRdb recomputed calls from the PCR reads with MiXCR, one row per CDR3 protein. This sample has 300,000 to 400,000 distinct CDR3 sequences, with about a fifth found just once. The specimen was naive CD8+ T cells from blood, with Jurkat cell RNA spiked in. Noted subset: FACS-sorted CD8+CD4-CCR7+CD45RA+ naive T cells. Every receptor here comes from a human donor in good health. Some libraries in this study had Jurkat cell RNA spiked in.

In regard to this clonotype: This may be a read error: a much more frequent sequence differs by one nucleotide. The genes are TRBV20-1 and TRBJ1-1; D is unclear. The CDR3 runs to 13 residues. The germline gives CDR1 DFQATT, CDR2 SNEGSKA (reference sequence). The CDR3 DNA follows: TGCAGTGCTAGAGGGGTCCAGACGTATGAAGCTCTCTTT. This gives the protein CSARGVQTYEALF.

This clonotype has a handful of counts. This chain connects TRBV19 to TRBJ2-3; 9 positions agree with TRBD2. Germline lookup yields CDR1 LNHDA and CDR2 SQIVND (reference sequence). The CDR3 extends over 16 amino acids. J was trimmed by 2 bases and V by 3 bases; bases with no gene match: 6. CDR3 residues: CASSIGLAGFTDTQYF. CDR3 sequence (DNA): TGTGCCAGTAGTATTGGCCTAGCGGGGTTCACAGATACGCAGTATTTT.

This clonotype was picked up many times. For the CDR3, the DNA is TGTGCCAGCAGCCCCGCCCCAGGGGGTGGCGGGGAGCTGTTTTTT. Its protein product is CASSPAPGGGGELFF. The chain recombines TRBV7-6 with TRBJ2-2, with 7 positions matching TRBD1. Germline-derived CDR1 and CDR2 are SGHVS and FNYEAQ. This CDR3 spans 15 amino acids. The trim removed 5 bases at V and 7 bases at J, leaving 10 bases unmatched.

This chain joins TRBV7-2 and TRBJ2-3; 9 bases match TRBD2. CDR1 is SGHTA, CDR2 FQGNSA, per germline. The V and J ends lost 2 bases and 4 bases, in that order; junction bases with no gene match: 13. This CDR3 comprises 18 residues. This CDR3 is CASSLIAGGRRDADTQYF. CDR3 nucleotide sequence: TGTGCCAGCAGCTTAATCGCGGGGGGGCGCCGTGATGCAGATACGCAGTATTTT.

This clonotype was detected only a few times. J is TRBJ2-3 and V is TRBV19, with D unresolved. CDR1 and CDR2 from the germline V gene are LNHDA and SQIVND (reference sequence). This CDR3 is 14 amino acids long. V was clipped by 3 bases and J by 1 base, with 8 bases between them. The CDR3 sequence: CASSIFLGTDTQYF. The DNA for the CDR3 is TGTGCCAGTAGTATCTTTCTGGGCACAGATACGCAGTATTTT.

This clonotype was counted at least ten times. This chain links TRBV7-9 with TRBJ1-4; D is undetermined. The CDR3 extends over 12 amino acids. From germline, CDR1 is SEHNR and CDR2 FQNEAQ (reference sequence). Between the trimmed V and J ends, which lost 4 bases and 7 bases, there was a span of 7 bases. CDR3 sequence: CASSSIREKLFF. The DNA of the CDR3 is TGTGCCAGCAGCTCAATCCGTGAAAAACTGTTTTTT.

Details on this clonotype: This may be a read error: a much more frequent sequence differs by one nucleotide. The gene calls are TRBV2 and TRBJ2-3; 9 bases fit TRBD1. The CDR3 sequence is 15 residues long. Germline loops: CDR1 SNHLY, CDR2 FYNNEI. As DNA, the CDR3 is TGTGCCAGCAGCGCCAGAAGGACAGGGGTAGATACGCAGTGTTTT. Amino acids: CASSARRTGVDTQCF.

Concerning this clonotype: A much larger clone is a single base away; this may be a read error. The genes are TRBV5-6 and TRBJ1-4, with a possible D match to TRBD1 (6 bases). The CDR3 spans 14 residues. Deletions cut 7 bases from V and 8 bases from J, with 18 bases between. The germline gives CDR1 SGHDT, CDR2 YYEEEE. CDR3: CASGQTGFGEKLFF. The DNA of the CDR3 is TGTGCCAGCGGCCAGACAGGTTTCGGCGAAAAACTGTTTTTT.

Many counts were recorded for this clonotype. The chain is built from TRBV29-1 and TRBJ1-1; D remains unclear. Germline CDR1 is SQVTM and CDR2 is ANQGSEA. Trimming removed 6 bases from V and 6 bases from J, with 2 bases in between. The CDR3 sequence is 8 residues long. The CDR3 loop reads CSVPEAFF. The CDR3, as DNA: TGCAGCGTCCCTGAAGCTTTCTTT.

Many counts were recorded for this clonotype. V usage is TRBV9 and J usage is TRBJ1-3; D is unresolved. Germline CDR1 reads SGDLS; CDR2 reads YYNGEE. The length of the CDR3 is 15 residues. V was cut by 3 bases and J by 0 bases, with 10 bases left in between. The CDR3 sequence is CASSADGNSGNTIYF. The CDR3 DNA sequence: TGTGCCAGCAGCGCAGACGGCAACTCTGGAAACACCATATATTTT.

Concerning this clonotype: Given a much more abundant clone one base away, this may be a read error. The genes are TRBV12-3 or TRBV12-4 and TRBJ2-6; 8 bases fit TRBD1. This CDR3 contains 15 residues. Here the CDR3 DNA reads TGTGCCAGCAGGGACAGGGATTCTGGGGCCAACGTCCTGGCTTTC. It yields the protein CASRDRDSGANVLAF.

On this clonotype itself: A much larger clone sits a single nucleotide away, making a read error possible. The chain is built from TRBV4-1 and TRBJ2-3; TRBD2 aligns across 10 bases. CDR1 MGHRA and CDR2 YSYEKL come from the germline V gene. The CDR3 is 17 amino acids. In DNA form, the CDR3 reads TGCGCCTGCAGCCAAGACCCGCTAGCGGGGGGCACAGATACGCAGTATTTT. Its translation: CACSQDPLAGGTDTQYF.

This clonotype has a count of ten or more. The rearrangement joins TRBV30 to TRBJ2-1, with TRBD2 matching 8 bases. The trim removed 4 bases at V and 11 bases at J, leaving 7 bases unmatched. From germline, CDR1 is GTSNPN and CDR2 SVGIG (reference sequence). The CDR3 covers 12 residues. The CDR3 here is CAWNGGGAQQFF. The CDR3 bases are TGTGCCTGGAACGGGGGGGGCGCTCAGCAGTTCTTC.

The chain is built from TRBV4-3 and TRBJ1-5; D is ambiguous. V was shortened by 1 base and J by 4 bases, with 8 bases between the two germline ends. Looked up from germline, CDR1 is LGHNA and CDR2 is YSLEER. The CDR3 is made up of 14 amino acids. The CDR3 spells CASSQVVWNQPQHF. The CDR3 bases are TGCGCCAGCAGCCAAGTCGTTTGGAATCAGCCCCAGCATTTT.

The genes are TRBV12-3 or TRBV12-4 and TRBJ1-6, with D possibly TRBD1 on 5 matching bases. Trimming removed 3 bases at V and 8 bases at J, with 17 bases between. The CDR3 is 16 amino acids. CDR3 sequence: CASSFFGNFRDSPLHF. The CDR3 DNA reads TGTGCCAGCAGTTTCTTCGGGAATTTCAGGGATTCACCCCTCCACTTT.

This clonotype has at least ten counts. The chain uses TRBV27 and TRBJ1-1; TRBD1 matches at 7 bases. V lost 2 bases to trimming and J lost 5 bases; unmatched junction nucleotides: 5. The CDR3 has 14 amino acids. Germline CDR1 and CDR2: MNHEY and SMNVEV (reference sequence). The CDR3 DNA reads TGTGCCAGCAGTTTAAAGGCAGGGGGGACTGAAGCTTTCTTT. It is translated as CASSLKAGGTEAFF.

At least ten counts were recorded for this clonotype. The chain links TRBV28 to TRBJ2-5; TRBD1 aligns across 9 bases. The CDR3 is 14 residues long. The J segment lost 7 bases and the V segment lost 4 bases, leaving 7 bases of the junction unmatched. The germline V gene encodes CDR1 MDHEN and CDR2 SYDVKM. The CDR3 reads CASSSVETGGTQYF. The CDR3 nucleotides read TGTGCCAGCAGTTCCGTTGAGACAGGGGGGACCCAGTACTTC.

This clonotype was recorded only once. The rearrangement joins TRBV6-2 or TRBV6-3 to TRBJ1-1; 10 bases align to TRBD1. Unmatched junction bases numbered 6, after V lost 10 bases and J lost 4 bases. The length of the CDR3 is 13 residues. Germline assignment: CDR1 MNHEY and CDR2 SVGEGT. CDR3 nucleotide sequence: TGTGCCAACAGATGGACAGGGGGCACTGAAGCTTTCTTT. It specifies CANRWTGGTEAFF.

At least ten counts were recorded for this clonotype. J is TRBJ1-1 and V is TRBV7-2, with 10 bases fitting TRBD1. Germline CDR1 SGHTA, CDR2 FQGNSA. The CDR3 length is 17 residues. With V trimmed by 2 bases and J by 0 bases, 6 bases remained unmatched. Here the CDR3 reads CASSLRDRGVMNTEAFF. In DNA, the CDR3 is TGTGCCAGCAGCTTAAGGGACAGGGGCGTAATGAACACTGAAGCTTTCTTT. Full variable domain (outside the CDR3, taken from reference TRBV7-2 and TRBJ1-1): GAGVSQSPSNKVTEKGKDVELRCDPISGHTALYWYRQSLGQGLEFLIYFQGNSAPDKSGLPSDRFSAERTGGSVSTLTIQRTQQEDSAVYLCASSLRDRGVMNTEAFFGQGTRLTVV.

This clonotype was seen a few times. The V call is TRBV6-2 or TRBV6-3, the J call TRBJ2-6; 9 nucleotides match TRBD1. Trimming took 6 bases from V and 0 from J; bases not matched to a gene: 9. This CDR3 has 18 amino acids. From germline, CDR1 is MNHEY and CDR2 SVGEGT. The CDR3 DNA reads TGTGCCAGCAGACCGGGACAGGGTCGATACTCTGGGGCCAACGTCCTGACTTTC. It translates to CASRPGQGRYSGANVLTF.

This chain joins TRBV7-6 and TRBJ1-5; D unresolved. Germline loops: CDR1 SGHVS, CDR2 FNYEAQ. Trimming left V 8 bases short and J 8 bases short, with 10 bases between. This CDR3 contains 11 residues. For the CDR3, the DNA is TGTGCCAGCGGAGTGGGCGAGCCCCAGCATTTT. It yields the protein CASGVGEPQHF.

This clonotype has ten or more counts. V is TRBV5-1 and J is TRBJ2-5; TRBD2 matches 7 bases. The CDR3 totals 12 residues. The germline gives CDR1 SGHRS, CDR2 YFSETQ. V lost 7 bases to trimming and J lost 2 bases; unmatched junction nucleotides: 2. The CDR3 protein is CASAGGQETQYF. The DNA of the CDR3 is TGCGCCAGCGCCGGGGGGCAAGAGACCCAGTACTTC.

This clonotype was counted ten times or more. The chain carries TRBV7-9 and TRBJ2-7, with D possibly TRBD2 on 6 matching bases. This CDR3 spans 15 amino acids. Germline V lookup: CDR1 SEHNR, CDR2 FQNEAQ (reference sequence). V lost 5 bases and J lost 0, with 14 bases in between. The CDR3 region is CASSGGGKPSYEQYF. Here the CDR3 DNA reads TGTGCCAGCAGCGGTGGGGGGAAGCCCTCCTACGAGCAGTACTTC.

In regard to this clonotype: A much larger clone differs by one base, so this may be a read error. The rearrangement links TRBV27 to TRBJ2-3; D remains unclear. The CDR3 runs to 14 residues. From germline, CDR1 is MNHEY and CDR2 SMNVEV (reference sequence). The CDR3 here is CASADGFSTDTQCF. The CDR3 DNA reads as TGTGCCAGCGCTGACGGCTTCAGCACAGATACGCAGTGTTTT.

Comments on this clonotype: Being one base from a much bigger clone, this may be a read error. The gene calls are TRBV7-3 and TRBJ2-3; D gene ambiguous. The J call may be in error: the DNA end matches TRBJ1-5 better. The CDR3 runs to 15 residues. Per germline, CDR1 SGHTA and CDR2 FQGTGA. Here the CDR3 reads CASSQGWAGTDTQHF. The CDR3 DNA follows: TGTGCCAGCAGTCAAGGGTGGGCCGGCACAGATACGCAGCATTTT.

The rearrangement links TRBV18 to TRBJ2-3; D is unclear. The CDR3 loop spans 13 amino acids. Deletions cut 5 bases from V and 2 bases from J, with 8 bases between. Germline V gene lookup returns CDR1 KGHSH and CDR2 LQKENI. CDR3 in amino acids: CASSDSNTDTQYF. The CDR3 DNA follows: TGTGCCAGCTCAGATAGCAACACAGATACGCAGTATTTT.